Listed below are T cell receptor beta chains from one sample, sequenced in a study of graft-versus-host responses after intestinal transplantation. The assay was immunoSEQ multiplex PCR, and TCRdb's table has in-frame clones only and misses some. The sample gives approximately 86,000 clones, 85% to 95% of which show up once; around 0.44% is in the top ten. For these receptors, no antigen is known. Sequencing used unstimulated CD8+ T cells sorted from spleen or lymph node cells, obtained before transplant. These receptors all stem from a human donor who was the organ donor for an intestinal transplant. Each CDR3 is given with its conserved first and last residue. A D gene is named only where the DNA matches it firmly. The size of a clone is reported for some rows only, either as once, few or many, or as a class for expanded clones.

-	TRBV27	-	TRBJ2-7	CASSLSFSYEQYF	TGTGCCAGCAGTTTATCCTTCTCCTACGAGCAGTACTTC
-	TRBV19	-	TRBJ1-1	CASSIGGYTEAFF	TGTGCCAGTAGTATTGGCGGCTACACTGAAGCTTTCTTT
-	TRBV7-9	-	TRBJ2-7	CASSLGGQEQYF	TGTGCCAGCAGCTTAGGAGGGCAAGAGCAGTACTTC
-	TRBV28	TRBD2	TRBJ2-7	CASSLFGTRPSYEQYF	TGTGCCAGCAGTTTGTTTGGGACTAGGCCTTCCTACGAGCAGTACTTC
-	TRBV28	-	TRBJ1-6	CASRTMGHFSPLHF	TGTGCCAGCAGGACGATGGGACATTTCTCACCCCTCCACTTT
-	TRBV19	TRBD2	TRBJ2-7	CASSTSGGVYEQYF	TGTGCCAGTAGCACTAGCGGGGGAGTCTACGAGCAGTACTTC
-	TRBV18	TRBD2	TRBJ2-3	CASSPVRTSGGAGTDTQYF	TGTGCCAGCTCACCTGTACGGACTAGCGGGGGGGCTGGCACAGATACGCAGTATTTT
once	TRBV5-1	-	TRBJ2-2	CASSIRQTVGELFF	TGCGCCAGCAGCATAAGACAGACCGTAGGGGAGCTGTTTTTT
-	TRBV6-5	-	TRBJ2-7	CASSYDRGRTYEQYF	TGTGCCAGCAGTTACGACAGAGGAAGAACCTACGAGCAGTACTTC
-	TRBV12-5	TRBD1	TRBJ2-1	CASGLSGGHNEQFF	TGTGCTAGTGGTTTGTCAGGGGGCCACAATGAGCAGTTCTTC
few	TRBV7-3	TRBD1	TRBJ1-1	CASSLGTGLEAFF	TGTGCCAGCAGCTTAGGGACAGGCCTCGAAGCTTTCTTT
-	TRBV7-2	-	TRBJ2-2	CASSLVLNTGELFF	TGTGCCAGCAGCTTAGTCCTGAACACCGGGGAGCTGTTTTTT
once	TRBV7-9	-	TRBJ2-1	CASSSPLPGENYNEQFF	TGTGCCAGCAGCTCCCCCCTCCCAGGGGAGAACTACAATGAGCAGTTCTTC
-	TRBV28	-	TRBJ1-5	CASSPDSEGNQPQHF	TGTGCCAGCAGTCCCGACAGTGAAGGCAATCAGCCCCAGCATTTT
-	TRBV9	-	TRBJ2-1	CASSATGSYSYNEQFF	TGTGCCAGCAGCGCCACGGGGTCGTACTCCTACAATGAGCAGTTCTTC
-	TRBV2	TRBD2	TRBJ2-3	CASSNLAGGPPDTQYF	TGTGCCAGCAGTAACTTAGCGGGGGGGCCACCAGATACGCAGTATTTT
-	TRBV5-7	TRBD1	TRBJ2-7	CASSHGQGAIMFFYEQYF	TGTGCCAGCAGCCACGGACAGGGGGCTATAATGTTTTTCTACGAGCAGTACTTC
-	TRBV20-1	-	TRBJ2-7	CSADTSYEQYF	TGCAGTGCTGACACTTCCTACGAGCAGTACTTC
-	TRBV2	-	TRBJ2-7	CASGRTGLTYEQYF	TGTGCCAGCGGGCGCACAGGCCTAACCTACGAGCAGTACTTC
-	TRBV7-9	-	TRBJ1-5	CASASGDQPQHF	TGTGCCAGCGCCAGCGGGGATCAGCCCCAGCATTTT
-	TRBV5-1	TRBD1	TRBJ2-7	CASSLAGTGAYEQYF	TGCGCCAGCAGCTTGGCCGGGACAGGGGCCTACGAGCAGTACTTC
once	TRBV7-2	-	TRBJ1-4	CASSFGGANEKLFF	TGTGCCAGCAGTTTCGGGGGTGCTAATGAAAAACTGTTTTTT
-	TRBV4-2	TRBD1	TRBJ2-7	CASSQVVGQGLAYEQYF	TGTGCCAGCAGCCAAGTGGTCGGACAGGGTCTAGCCTACGAGCAGTACTTC
once	TRBV20-1	-	TRBJ2-7	CSASPGYEQYF	TGCAGTGCTAGCCCGGGATACGAGCAGTACTTC
-	TRBV27	-	TRBJ2-7	CASSFSGSSYEQYF	TGTGCCAGCAGCTTTAGCGGAAGCTCCTACGAGCAGTACTTC
-	TRBV4-2	TRBD2	TRBJ2-3	CASSRRTSGSTDTQYF	TGTGCCAGCAGCCGCCGGACTAGCGGAAGCACAGATACGCAGTATTTT
-	TRBV27	-	TRBJ1-6	CASSSIGGTDNSPLHF	TGTGCCAGCAGTTCCATCGGCGGGACGGATAATTCACCCCTCCACTTT
-	TRBV7-6	-	TRBJ2-1	CASSLGWTSYNEQFF	TGTGCCAGCAGCTTAGGATGGACAAGCTACAATGAGCAGTTCTTC
few	TRBV7-9	-	TRBJ1-5	CASSLGAQPQHF	TGTGCCAGCAGCTTAGGGGCTCAGCCCCAGCATTTT
few	TRBV19	TRBD1	TRBJ2-7	CASSTSQGAYEQYF	TGTGCCAGTAGTACTTCCCAGGGGGCTTACGAGCAGTACTTC
-	TRBV27	TRBD2	TRBJ2-3	CASSLYGLAGGESTDTQYF	TGTGCCAGCAGTTTATACGGACTAGCGGGGGGCGAGAGCACAGATACGCAGTATTTT
few	TRBV27	TRBD1	TRBJ2-7	CASGTAYEQYF	TGTGCCAGCGGGACAGCCTACGAGCAGTACTTC
-	TRBV5-1	TRBD2	TRBJ2-1	CASGLAGTLPGYEQFF	TGCGCCAGCGGACTAGCGGGAACCCTACCCGGCTATGAGCAGTTCTTC
-	TRBV6-6	-	TRBJ2-5	CASSYGVLQETQYF	TGTGCCAGCAGTTACGGTGTACTCCAAGAGACCCAGTACTTC
-	TRBV27	TRBD2	TRBJ2-7	CASSFTSGGIIEQYF	TGTGCCAGCAGCTTCACTAGCGGGGGGATAATCGAGCAGTACTTC
once	TRBV4-3	-	TRBJ2-1	CASSQDPSSVANEQFF	TGCGCCAGCAGCCAAGATCCTAGCTCGGTGGCTAATGAGCAGTTCTTC
-	TRBV9	-	TRBJ1-2	CASSAGGRNYGYTF	TGTGCCAGCAGCGCTGGTGGGCGAAACTATGGCTACACCTTC
-	TRBV7-7	TRBD1	TRBJ2-7	CASSSGTGSYEQYF	TGTGCTAGCAGCTCCGGGACAGGATCCTACGAGCAGTACTTC
-	TRBV10-1	-	TRBJ2-1	CASSETRGVIYNEQFF	TGCGCCAGCAGTGAGACCCGCGGGGTTATCTACAATGAGCAGTTCTTC
once	TRBV9	-	TRBJ1-2	CASSGRGIYGYTF	TGTGCCAGCAGCGGACGGGGGATCTATGGCTACACCTTC
-	TRBV13	TRBD1	TRBJ1-2	CASSLGTGAYGYTF	TGTGCCAGCAGCTTAGGGACAGGGGCCTATGGCTACACCTTC
-	TRBV6-5	TRBD1	TRBJ1-6	CASRPRTGGELPLHF	TGTGCCAGCAGGCCCCGAACAGGGGGGGAGTTGCCCCTCCACTTT
-	TRBV4-3	TRBD2	TRBJ2-7	CASSQGLASYEQYF	TGCGCCAGCAGCCAGGGACTAGCCTCCTACGAGCAGTACTTC
-	TRBV5-1	TRBD2	TRBJ2-1	CASSLSSGGAYNEQFF	TGCGCCAGCAGCTTGAGTAGCGGGGGAGCTTACAATGAGCAGTTCTTC
-	TRBV29-1	TRBD1	TRBJ1-2	CSVDTGGPDGYTF	TGCAGCGTTGATACAGGGGGCCCGGATGGCTACACCTTC
few	TRBV18	TRBD2	TRBJ2-2	CASSPATSPTGELFF	TGTGCCAGCTCACCAGCGACTAGCCCGACCGGGGAGCTGTTTTTT
-	TRBV7-9	-	TRBJ1-2	CASSSGVPYGYTF	TGTGCCAGCAGCTCAGGGGTCCCTTATGGCTACACCTTC
-	TRBV19	-	TRBJ2-7	CASTVFRETPYEQYF	TGTGCCAGTACGGTCTTCCGAGAAACCCCCTACGAGCAGTACTTC
once	TRBV5-1	TRBD2	TRBJ2-3	CASSLEVAGGGDTQYF	TGCGCCAGCAGCTTGGAGGTAGCGGGGGGTGGAGATACGCAGTATTTT
-	TRBV11-2	-	TRBJ1-5	CASSFNRGGGQPQHF	TGTGCCAGCAGCTTTAACCGGGGGGGAGGCCAGCCCCAGCATTTT
-	TRBV6-4	-	TRBJ2-2	CASSELGSSGELFF	TGTGCCAGCAGTGAACTAGGGTCCTCCGGGGAGCTGTTTTTT
-	TRBV13	TRBD1	TRBJ2-7	CASSSDREEQYF	TGTGCCAGCAGCTCGGACAGGGAGGAGCAGTACTTC